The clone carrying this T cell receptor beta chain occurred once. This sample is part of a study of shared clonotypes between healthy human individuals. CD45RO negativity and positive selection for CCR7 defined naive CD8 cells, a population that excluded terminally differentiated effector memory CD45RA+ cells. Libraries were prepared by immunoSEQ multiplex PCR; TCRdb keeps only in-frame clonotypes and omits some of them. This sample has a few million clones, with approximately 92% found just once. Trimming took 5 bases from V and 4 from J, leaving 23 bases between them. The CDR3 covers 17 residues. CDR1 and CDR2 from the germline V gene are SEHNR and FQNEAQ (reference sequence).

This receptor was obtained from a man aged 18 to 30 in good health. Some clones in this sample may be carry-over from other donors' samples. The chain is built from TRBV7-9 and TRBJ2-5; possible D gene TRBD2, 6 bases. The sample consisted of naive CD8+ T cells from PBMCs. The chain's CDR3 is CASSLNSRDERRETQYF. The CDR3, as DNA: TGTGCCAGCAGCCTAAATTCGCGGGACGAAAGAAGAGAGACCCAGTACTTC.